A selection of T cell receptor beta chains follows, all from one sample in a study of blood T cell repertoires in COVID-19. Generated by immunoSEQ multiplex PCR, the TCRdb table keeps only in-frame clones and is missing some. In the table there are over 250,000 clones, 75% to 90% of which are singletons. The sequenced material came from PBMCs or T cells enriched from blood (not recorded which). Every receptor here comes from a man aged 35-49 years who had recovered from COVID-19. The CDR3 runs from the conserved cysteine through the conserved F or W. Each record gives: D gene, clone size, V gene, J gene, CDR3 protein, CDR3 DNA. D genes are given only for firm matches. For some rows the clone size is stated as once, few or many, or as a class when expanded; others skip it.

.,.,TRBV6-5,TRBJ1-1,CASRGLGGVNTEAFF,TGTGCCAGCAGGGGACTCGGAGGGGTGAACACTGAAGCTTTCTTT
TRBD1,once,TRBV30,TRBJ1-5,CAWSDYRGTGQPQHF,TGTGCCTGGAGTGATTACAGGGGTACAGGTCAGCCCCAGCATTTT
.,.,TRBV6-1,TRBJ2-7,CASSEALAGGKYEQYF,TGTGCCAGCAGTGAAGCATTGGCGGGTGGGAAGTACGAGCAGTACTTC
.,.,TRBV5-4,TRBJ2-2,CASLDVSPGAGELFF,TGTGCCAGTTTAGATGTTTCGCCGGGGGCCGGGGAGCTGTTTTTT
TRBD1,.,TRBV11-3,TRBJ2-3,CASSLEILGTARDTQYF,TGTGCCAGCAGCTTAGAGATCCTCGGGACAGCGAGGGATACGCAGTATTTT
.,.,TRBV19,TRBJ1-5,CASTKSSGGHQPQHF,TGTGCCAGTACCAAATCCTCTGGGGGCCATCAGCCCCAGCATTTT
TRBD1,.,TRBV19,TRBJ1-4,CASSISRTGFEKLFF,TGTGCCAGTAGTATTTCAAGGACAGGGTTTGAAAAACTGTTTTTT
TRBD1,few,TRBV5-1,TRBJ1-1,CASSLGHRTGGTEAFF,TGCGCCAGCAGCTTGGGCCATCGGACAGGGGGCACTGAAGCTTTCTTT
TRBD2,.,TRBV5-1,TRBJ2-3,CASSAGGAVSDTQYF,TGCGCCAGCAGTGCCGGGGGGGCCGTGTCAGATACGCAGTATTTT
.,.,TRBV15,TRBJ1-6,CATSYGQNNSPLHF,TGTGCCACCAGCTACGGACAGAATAATTCACCCCTCCACTTT
TRBD1,few,TRBV5-6,TRBJ1-2,CASSLGDRVRVYGYTF,TGTGCCAGCAGCTTGGGGGACAGGGTGAGGGTTTATGGCTACACCTTC
.,.,TRBV30,TRBJ2-3,CAWSVLTFIQQGTDTQYF,TGTGCCTGGAGTGTACTCACTTTTATTCAGCAGGGGACAGATACGCAGTATTTT
.,.,TRBV7-6,TRBJ1-4,CASSPSRGPNEKLFF,TGTGCCAGCAGCCCAAGCAGGGGACCTAATGAAAAACTGTTTTTT
.,.,TRBV7-3,TRBJ2-3,CASSSDRAGDTQYF,TGTGCCAGCAGTTCAGACAGGGCGGGGGATACGCAGTATTTT
.,.,TRBV7-2,TRBJ2-7,CASSSSSYEQYF,TGTGCCAGCAGTTCCAGCTCCTACGAGCAGTACTTC
TRBD2,.,TRBV28,TRBJ2-2,CASSSWLAGAVELFF,TGTGCCAGCAGTTCGTGGCTAGCGGGAGCGGTGGAGCTGTTTTTT
.,once,TRBV10-3,TRBJ2-3,CAIQGSTDTQYF,TGTGCCATTCAGGGGAGCACAGATACGCAGTATTTT
TRBD1,.,TRBV27,TRBJ2-1,CASSSYLSRTGNEQFF,TGTGCCAGCAGTTCTTACCTCTCTCGGACAGGTAATGAGCAGTTCTTC
TRBD1,.,TRBV7-8,TRBJ2-4,CASSLRDRGLGNIQYF,TGTGCCAGCAGCTTACGAGACAGGGGGCTGGGAAACATTCAGTACTTC
.,.,TRBV6-5,TRBJ1-1,CASSYHGGEGTEAFF,TGTGCCAGCAGTTACCACGGAGGGGAGGGAACTGAAGCTTTCTTT
.,once,TRBV19,TRBJ2-7,CASSKGPALEQYF,TGTGCCAGTAGTAAGGGGCCCGCCCTCGAGCAGTACTTC
.,.,TRBV11-2,TRBJ2-7,CASTGQIYEQYF,TGTGCCAGCACCGGACAGATCTACGAGCAGTACTTC
TRBD2,.,TRBV9,TRBJ2-1,CASSVTSGGRNEQFF,TGTGCCAGCAGCGTCACTAGCGGGGGGCGCAATGAGCAGTTCTTC
TRBD1,.,TRBV11-3,TRBJ2-7,CASSLVLDRGPEQYF,TGTGCCAGCAGCTTAGTCTTGGACAGGGGGCCTGAGCAGTACTTC
.,.,TRBV25-1,TRBJ2-3,CASSEYPSTDTQYF,TGTGCCAGCAGTGAATATCCGAGCACAGATACGCAGTATTTT
.,.,TRBV7-3,TRBJ2-7,CASSLTGQAYEQYF,TGTGCCAGCAGCTTAACGGGACAAGCCTACGAGCAGTACTTC
TRBD1,.,TRBV5-5,TRBJ2-7,CASSADRASYEQYF,TGTGCCAGCAGCGCGGACAGGGCGTCCTACGAGCAGTACTTC
TRBD1,.,TRBV19,TRBJ1-1,CASSAGQGGLNTEAFF,TGTGCCAGTAGTGCCGGACAGGGAGGGTTGAACACTGAAGCTTTCTTT
TRBD2,.,TRBV18,TRBJ2-1,CASSPSLAGVSYNEQFF,TGTGCCAGCTCACCAAGTCTAGCGGGAGTATCCTACAATGAGCAGTTCTTC
TRBD1,.,TRBV5-4,TRBJ2-1,CASSFPGTEQVGQFF,TGTGCCAGCAGCTTTCCCGGGACAGAACAAGTAGGGCAGTTCTTC